The 30 T cell receptor beta chains below come from one sample, sequenced in a study of T cell repertoires in cytomegalovirus infection. TCRdb re-derived calls from the reads in MiXCR, one entry per CDR3 protein. This sample has more than 400,000 distinct CDR3 sequences, with 26% found just once. What was sequenced was PBMCs. These receptors originate from a human donor in good health (CMV status not recorded). Some clones in this sample may be carry-over from other donors' samples.

The sample holds a few counts of this clonotype. The rearrangement uses TRBV27 and TRBJ2-1; no firm D call. The CDR3 consists of 18 residues. The V and J ends lost 0 bases and 2 bases respectively, with 17 bases between them. In germline, CDR1 is MNHEY, CDR2 SMNVEV (reference sequence). This CDR3 is CASSLSGLLPDPYNEQFF. The CDR3 DNA reads TGTGCCAGCAGTTTATCAGGCCTTCTCCCCGACCCCTACAATGAGCAGTTCTTC.

This chain connects TRBV12-3 or TRBV12-4 to TRBJ2-3; D call uncertain. V lost 6 bases and J lost 6, with 10 bases in between. The CDR3 sequence is 12 residues long. The CDR3 bases are TGTGCCAGCAGGACCACTGAGGATACGCAGTATTTT. Amino acids: CASRTTEDTQYF.

The V and J genes are TRBV7-2 and TRBJ2-1; D might be TRBD2 (6 bases). The V and J ends lost 5 bases and 9 bases respectively, with 17 bases between them. The CDR3 consists of 14 residues. Germline CDR1 and CDR2: SGHTA and FQGNSA. The CDR3 coding sequence is TGTGCCAGCAGCCCCGGCGGACTACCTATTGAGCAGTTCTTC. Amino acid sequence: CASSPGGLPIEQFF.

This clonotype appeared many times. The rearrangement uses TRBV7-2 and TRBJ2-7, with D tentatively TRBD1 (6 bases). CDR3 size: 15 residues. Trimming pared 3 bases from V and 0 bases from J, leaving 12 bases between. Per germline, CDR1 SGHTA and CDR2 FQGNSA. CDR3 region: CASSLVRGSSYEQYF. CDR3 nucleotide sequence: TGTGCCAGCAGCTTGGTAAGGGGGAGCTCCTACGAGCAGTACTTC.

The rearrangement uses TRBV12-5 and TRBJ1-5, with D unresolved. Germline CDR1 LGHNT, CDR2 FRNRAP. Trimming pared 2 bases from V and 6 bases from J, leaving 8 bases between. This CDR3 spans 13 amino acids. The CDR3 here is CASGLYKGQPQHF. CDR3 nucleotide sequence: TGTGCTAGTGGTTTGTATAAGGGTCAGCCCCAGCATTTT. The full variable domain, with the rest looked up from reference TRBV12-5 and TRBJ1-5, is DARVTQTPRHKVTEMGQEVTMRCQPILGHNTVFWYRQTMMQGLELLAYFRNRAPLDDSGMPKDRFSAEMPDATLATLKIQPSEPRDSAVYFCASGLYKGQPQHFGDGTRLSIL.

The chain's CDR3 is CSARVAGTKLFF. The CDR3, as DNA: TGCAGTGCTAGAGTGGCAGGGACAAAACTGTTTTTT. The V call is TRBV20-1, the J call TRBJ1-4, with TRBD1 as a possible D gene (5 bases). Trimming shortened V by 1 base and J by 10 bases, and 10 bases separated the two germline ends. Germline values: CDR1 DFQATT, CDR2 SNEGSKA (reference sequence). CDR3 size: 12 residues.

V and J are TRBV10-3 and TRBJ2-1, with TRBD1 matching 7 bases. V lost 8 bases, J lost 6 bases, and 7 bases stayed unmatched. Germline lookup yields CDR1 ENHRY and CDR2 SYGVKD. CDR3 length: 13 residues. The CDR3 nucleotides read TGTGCCATCTTTCGGGGACAGAGCAATGAGCAGTTCTTC. It specifies CAIFRGQSNEQFF.

At least ten counts were recorded for this clonotype. CDR3 sequence reads: CASSLGGQGNYGYTF. The CDR3 DNA reads TGTGCCAGCAGCCTCGGGGGACAGGGGAACTATGGCTACACCTTC. The gene calls are TRBV12-3 or TRBV12-4 and TRBJ1-2, with TRBD1 identical over 10 bases. The CDR3 has 15 residues. The junction had 6 bases not matched to a gene; V was cut back by 6 bases and J by 2 bases.

This clonotype has ten or more counts. J is TRBJ1-1 and V is TRBV7-2; 10 positions match TRBD1. V was pared by 1 base and J by 5 bases, with 4 bases of the junction left unmatched. Germline V gives CDR1 SGHTA, CDR2 FQGNSA. CDR3 length: 15 amino acids. The CDR3 protein is CASSLGGQGRTEAFF. Written as DNA, the CDR3 is TGTGCCAGCAGCTTAGGGGGACAGGGGCGGACTGAAGCTTTCTTT.

In this sample, this clonotype turned up a few times. The chain joins TRBV7-2 to TRBJ2-3; 10 bases are a match to TRBD2. Losses at the gene ends were 3 bases for V and 2 bases for J; bases not matched to a gene: 5. Germline lookup yields CDR1 SGHTA and CDR2 FQGNSA. This CDR3 contains 16 residues. CDR3 bases: TGTGCCAGCAGCTTGCTAGCGGGGGCTTTCACAGATACGCAGTATTTT. Translated, it gives CASSLLAGAFTDTQYF. The whole variable domain, filled in from reference TRBV7-2 and TRBJ2-3, reads GAGVSQSPSNKVTEKGKDVELRCDPISGHTALYWYRQSLGQGLEFLIYFQGNSAPDKSGLPSDRFSAERTGGSVSTLTIQRTQQEDSAVYLCASSLLAGAFTDTQYFGPGTRLTVL.

The chain has TRBV11-2 and TRBJ1-1, with D possibly TRBD1 on 5 matching bases. The germline gives CDR1 SGHAT, CDR2 FQNNGV. The CDR3 consists of 14 residues. The germline V and J ends were trimmed by 1 base and 6 bases, with 12 bases remaining between them. CDR3 bases: TGTGCCAGCAGCTTAGGGGGCTGGGACGCTGAAGCTTTCTTT. Translating gives CASSLGGWDAEAFF.

This clonotype has at least ten counts. The chain carries TRBV6-1 and TRBJ1-5, with TRBD1 matching over 8 bases. Germline V gene data show CDR1 as MNHNS and CDR2 as SASEGT. This CDR3 comprises 15 residues. V shed 1 base and J 6 bases; nucleotides not matched to a gene: 5. CDR3 protein: CASSEESGGGQPQHF. The CDR3 region has the DNA TGTGCCAGCAGTGAAGAGTCAGGGGGCGGTCAGCCCCAGCATTTT.

In this sample, this clonotype turned up a few times. The chain is built from TRBV27 and TRBJ2-7; no clear D. The CDR3 is 14 residues long. Germline lookup yields CDR1 MNHEY and CDR2 SMNVEV (reference sequence). Trimming stripped 3 bases from V and 2 bases from J, with 11 bases between. The CDR3 region is CASSFSPGPYEQYV. In nucleotides, the CDR3 is TGTGCCAGCAGTTTCTCGCCAGGTCCCTACGAGCAGTACGTC.

This clonotype was detected a few times. The J gene is TRBJ2-2, the V gene TRBV7-3; 12 bases agree with TRBD2. J gave up 2 bases and V 0 bases, and 4 bases lay outside the gene matches. Germline CDR1 is SGHTA and CDR2 is FQGTGA. The CDR3 loop spans 18 amino acids. The CDR3, as DNA: TGTGCCAGCAGCTTAACTGGGACTAGCGGGCGTAACACCGGGGAGCTGTTTTTT. This codes for CASSLTGTSGRNTGELFF. Full variable domain (rest looked up from reference TRBV7-3 and TRBJ2-2): GAGVSQTPSNKVTEKGKYVELRCDPISGHTALYWYRQSLGQGPEFLIYFQGTGAADDSGLPNDRFFAVRPEGSVSTLKIQRTERGDSAVYLCASSLTGTSGRNTGELFFGEGSRLTVL.

About this clonotype: With a much larger clone just one base away, this may be a read error. Without the conserved terminal phenylalanine or tryptophan, this CDR3 likely stems from a read error. The chain combines TRBV7-8 with TRBJ1-1; D might be TRBD1 (5 bases). The CDR3 runs 14 residues. V dropped 3 bases and J dropped 0 bases, with 8 bases sitting between them. Germline CDR1 and CDR2: SGHVS and FQNEAQ. In nucleotides, the CDR3 is TGTGCCAGCAGCTTCGAGGGGTTGAACACTGAAGCTTTCTAT. This translates into CASSFEGLNTEAFY.

This clonotype appeared a few times. The rearrangement links TRBV11-2 to TRBJ1-3; D gene ambiguous. Germline V CDR1 and CDR2: SGHAT, FQNNGV. The CDR3 loop spans 15 amino acids. Trimming pared 1 base from V and 2 bases from J, leaving 9 bases between. The CDR3 protein is CASSLVRGPGNTIYF. DNA of the CDR3: TGTGCCAGCAGCTTAGTGCGAGGACCTGGAAACACCATATATTTT.

This clonotype appeared many times. This chain joins TRBV12-3 or TRBV12-4 and TRBJ2-7; D call uncertain. V was clipped by 9 bases and J by 6 bases, with 15 bases between them. CDR3 length equals 12 residues. The CDR3 reads CASSPSGFEQYV. CDR3 coding DNA: TGTGCCAGTTCCCCCTCCGGGTTCGAGCAGTACGTC.

This clonotype was seen a few times. V gene TRBV5-4 combines with J gene TRBJ2-2; TRBD2 aligns across 16 bases. With V trimmed by 4 bases and J by 6 bases, 3 bases remained unmatched. The CDR3 loop spans 16 amino acids. Per the germline V gene, CDR1 is SGHNT and CDR2 is YYREEE (reference sequence). CDR3 sequence: CASSKGLAGGPGELFF. The DNA for the CDR3 is TGTGCCAGCAGCAAGGGACTAGCGGGAGGGCCCGGGGAGCTGTTTTTT. Variable domain in full (rest from reference TRBV5-4 and TRBJ2-2): ETGVTQSPTHLIKTRGQQVTLRCSSQSGHNTVSWYQQALGQGPQFIFQYYREEENGRGNFPPRFSGLQFPNYSSELNVNALELDDSALYLCASSKGLAGGPGELFFGEGSRLTVL.

This clonotype was counted at least ten times. This chain joins TRBV7-2 and TRBJ1-1; the D is unclear. Germline V gene lookup returns CDR1 SGHTA and CDR2 FQGNSA. V was clipped by 5 bases and J by 0 bases, with 10 bases between them. This CDR3 is 14 amino acids long. CDR3 loop: CASSAGLLNTEAFF. As DNA, the CDR3 is TGTGCCAGCAGCGCCGGACTCCTGAACACTGAAGCTTTCTTT.

V usage is TRBV2 and J usage is TRBJ2-5; D tentatively reads TRBD1 or TRBD2 (6 bases each). This CDR3 region has 12 residues. CDR1 is SNHLY, CDR2 FYNNEI, per germline. Trimming took off 3 bases at V and 10 bases at J, with 12 bases between the two ends. The CDR3 loop reads CASSDRGRDQYF. The CDR3 DNA sequence: TGTGCCAGCAGTGATCGGGGGCGAGACCAGTACTTC.

V usage is TRBV27 and J usage is TRBJ2-7; tentatively, D is TRBD1 (5 bases). The germline gives CDR1 MNHEY, CDR2 SMNVEV (reference sequence). With 4 bases removed from V and 6 bases from J, the gap between germline ends came to 13 bases. The CDR3 runs 13 residues. The CDR3 here is CASSSGHLAEQYV. The CDR3 DNA follows: TGTGCCAGCAGTTCTGGACACCTTGCCGAGCAGTACGTC.

The rearrangement joins TRBV6-5 to TRBJ1-1; no definite D call. The germline V gene has CDR1 MNHEY and CDR2 SVGAGI. The CDR3 contains 14 residues. V lost 2 bases to trimming and J lost 4 bases, with 11 bases between them. In DNA, the CDR3 is TGTGCCAGCAGTTACGTCTATGGGGTCACTGAAGCTTTCTTT. Protein product: CASSYVYGVTEAFF.

In its sample, this clonotype was seen many times. The chain uses TRBV7-8 and TRBJ2-1; 7 bases match TRBD2. The CDR3 contains 16 residues. Trimming at V came to 3 bases and at J to 4 bases, leaving 9 bases not matched to a gene. Germline CDR1 reads SGHVS; CDR2 reads FQNEAQ. The CDR3 nucleotides read TGTGCCAGCAGCTTCACACGGGGGAGGGGTTACAATGAGCAGTTCTTC. Encoded protein: CASSFTRGRGYNEQFF.

The genes are TRBV4-1 and TRBJ2-3; no reliable D call. The CDR3 covers 13 residues. Deletions cut 2 bases from V and 4 bases from J, with 7 bases between. The germline V gene has CDR1 MGHRA and CDR2 YSYEKL. CDR3 amino acids: CASSQPGPDTQYF. The CDR3 nucleotides are TGCGCCAGCAGCCAACCAGGCCCAGATACGCAGTATTTT.

The DNA for the CDR3 is TGTGCCAGCAGCTTAATCGCCAGGGCGAAAACTGAAGCTTTCTTT. It encodes CASSLIARAKTEAFF. The chain combines TRBV7-4 with TRBJ1-1; the D gene is possibly TRBD1 (5 bases). The CDR3 is 15 residues long. Trimming removed 2 bases at V and 5 bases at J, with 15 bases between. CDR1 is SGHVT and CDR2 is SQSDAQ in the germline V gene.

Many counts were recorded for this clonotype. The rearrangement uses TRBV27 and TRBJ1-1; possible D gene TRBD1, 5 bases. Germline V gene lookup returns CDR1 MNHEY and CDR2 SMNVEV (reference sequence). Trimming pared 5 bases from V and 1 base from J, leaving 11 bases between. This CDR3 has 14 amino acids. The CDR3 loop reads CASSTFDRNTEAFF. Written as DNA, the CDR3 is TGTGCCAGCAGTACCTTTGACAGGAACACTGAAGCTTTCTTT.

The sample holds one count of this clonotype. The rearrangement uses TRBV29-1 and TRBJ2-7; 8 positions agree with TRBD2. V was clipped by 1 base and J by 5 bases; unmatched bases: 4. The CDR3 covers 13 residues. Germline V CDR1 and CDR2: SQVTM, ANQGSEA. CDR3 loop: CSVEGPGGHEQYF. CDR3 nucleotides: TGCAGCGTTGAAGGACCGGGAGGGCACGAGCAGTACTTC.

Ten or more counts support this clonotype. The chain couples TRBV7-2 to TRBJ1-1; D uncertain. Between the trimmed V and J ends, which lost 5 bases and 0 bases, there was a span of 10 bases. Germline V lookup: CDR1 SGHTA, CDR2 FQGNSA. The CDR3 runs 14 residues. CDR3 sequence: CASSTRTVNTEAFF. As DNA, the CDR3 is TGTGCCAGCAGCACCCGGACCGTGAACACTGAAGCTTTCTTT.

The gene calls are TRBV7-6 and TRBJ2-1; 7 bases are shared with TRBD2. V trimming: 2 bases; J trimming: 7 bases; junction bases outside the gene matches: 11. The CDR3 is 16 residues long. Germline assignment: CDR1 SGHVS and CDR2 FNYEAQ. DNA of the CDR3: TGTGCCAGCAGCTTATCCGGGGGAGGGCTGAGGAATGAGCAGTTCTTC. It is translated as CASSLSGGGLRNEQFF.

This clonotype was observed many times. V and J are TRBV7-8 and TRBJ1-5; D gene unclear. The germline V gene encodes CDR1 SGHVS and CDR2 FQNEAQ. CDR3 length: 14 amino acids. The germline V and J ends were trimmed by 0 bases and 9 bases, with 12 bases remaining between them. The CDR3 is CASSLAGGIRPQHF. The CDR3 nucleotides read TGTGCCAGCAGCTTAGCGGGAGGTATTCGGCCCCAGCATTTT. The full variable domain, with the rest looked up from reference TRBV7-8 and TRBJ1-5, is GAGVSQSPRYKVAKRGQDVALRCDPISGHVSLFWYQQALGQGPEFLTYFQNEAQLDKSGLPSDRFFAERPEGSVSTLKIQRTQQEDSAVYLCASSLAGGIRPQHFGDGTRLSIL.